This record covers a single T cell receptor (beta chain). Its antigen is still unknown. Deletions cut 6 bases from V and 0 bases from J, with 8 bases between. The CDR3 extends over 13 amino acids. Germline loops: CDR1 MNHEY, CDR2 SMNVEV (reference sequence). The sample is drawn from a study of beta chain features in type 1 diabetes. General study results and limits: All four CD4+ subsets from Type 1 diabetes patients carried moderately but significantly shorter TCRB CDR3s. Insertions were fewer and deletions more numerous at VDJ junctions in type 1 diabetes patients.

The investigators reverse transcribed all of the isolated RNA, so they sequenced expressed TCRB transcripts. The assay was immunoSEQ multiplex PCR, and TCRdb's table has in-frame clones only and misses some. In the table there are hundreds of thousands of clones, roughly an eighth of which are singletons. The sequence was collected from a man in his late teens or twenties with type 1 diabetes. V usage is TRBV27 and J usage is TRBJ1-1; unclear D gene. Sequencing used naive CD4+ T cells from blood. CDR3 in amino acids: CASRASMNTEAFF. As DNA, the CDR3 is TGTGCCAGCAGGGCCAGCATGAACACTGAAGCTTTCTTT.